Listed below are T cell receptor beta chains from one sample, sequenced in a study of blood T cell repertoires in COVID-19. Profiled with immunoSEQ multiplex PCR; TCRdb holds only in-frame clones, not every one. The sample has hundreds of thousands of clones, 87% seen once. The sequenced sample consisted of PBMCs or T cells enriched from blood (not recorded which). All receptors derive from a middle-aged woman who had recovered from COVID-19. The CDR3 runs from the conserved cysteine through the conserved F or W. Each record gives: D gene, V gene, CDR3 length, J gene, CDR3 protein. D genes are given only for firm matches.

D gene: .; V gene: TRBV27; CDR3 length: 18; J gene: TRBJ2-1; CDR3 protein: CASSLRAPARGVGDEQFF
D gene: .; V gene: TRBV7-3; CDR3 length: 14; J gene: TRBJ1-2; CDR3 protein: CASSLIGGNYGYTF
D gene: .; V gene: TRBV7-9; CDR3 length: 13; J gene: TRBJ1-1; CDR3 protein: CASSFEQGTEAFF
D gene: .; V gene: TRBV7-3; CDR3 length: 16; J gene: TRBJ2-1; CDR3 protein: CASSLSHRDSYNEQFF
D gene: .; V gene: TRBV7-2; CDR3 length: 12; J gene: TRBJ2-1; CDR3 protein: CASSLDADEQFF
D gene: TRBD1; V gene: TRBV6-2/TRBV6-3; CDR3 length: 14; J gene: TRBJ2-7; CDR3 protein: CASRYTGDSYEQYF
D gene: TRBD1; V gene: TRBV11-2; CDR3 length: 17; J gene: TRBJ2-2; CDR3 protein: CASSFGGQGARAGELFF
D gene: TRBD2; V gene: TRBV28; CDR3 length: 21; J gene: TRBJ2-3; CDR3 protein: CASSFPTWGLAGGRSTDTQYF
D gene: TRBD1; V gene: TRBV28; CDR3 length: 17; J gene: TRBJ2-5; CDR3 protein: CASSSAPGTAYQETQYF
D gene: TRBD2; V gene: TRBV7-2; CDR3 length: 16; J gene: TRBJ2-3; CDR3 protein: CASSLEAGGSTDTQYF
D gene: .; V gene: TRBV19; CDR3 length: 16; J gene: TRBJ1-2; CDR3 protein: CASSPSERVANYGYTF
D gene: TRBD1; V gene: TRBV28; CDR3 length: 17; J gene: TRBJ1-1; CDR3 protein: CASSLGGQGPTNTEAFF
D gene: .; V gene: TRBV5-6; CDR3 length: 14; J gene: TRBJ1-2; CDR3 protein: CASSLSGELDGYTF
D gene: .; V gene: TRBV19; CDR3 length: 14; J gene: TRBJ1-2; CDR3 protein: CASSRGGEVYGYTF
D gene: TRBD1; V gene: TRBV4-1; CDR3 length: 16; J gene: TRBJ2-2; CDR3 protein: CASSQDYLQGAGELFF
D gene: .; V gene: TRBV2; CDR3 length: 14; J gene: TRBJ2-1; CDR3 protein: CATASGLIYNEQFF
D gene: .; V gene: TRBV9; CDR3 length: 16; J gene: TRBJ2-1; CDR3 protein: CASSVGGNQGLNEQFF
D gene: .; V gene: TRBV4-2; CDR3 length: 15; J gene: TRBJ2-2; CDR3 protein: CASSSLGADTGELFF
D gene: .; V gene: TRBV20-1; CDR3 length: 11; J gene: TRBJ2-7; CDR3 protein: CSVEGPDEQYF
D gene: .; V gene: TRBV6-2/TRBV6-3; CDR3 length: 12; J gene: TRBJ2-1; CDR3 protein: CASSYIASEQFF
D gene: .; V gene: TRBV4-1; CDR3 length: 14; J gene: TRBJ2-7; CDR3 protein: CASSRSSTPYEQYF
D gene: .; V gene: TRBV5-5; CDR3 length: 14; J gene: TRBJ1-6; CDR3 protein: CASSAGRKNSPLHF
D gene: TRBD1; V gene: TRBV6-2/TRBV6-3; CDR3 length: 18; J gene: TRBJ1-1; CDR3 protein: CASSSEQGRWGLNTEAFF
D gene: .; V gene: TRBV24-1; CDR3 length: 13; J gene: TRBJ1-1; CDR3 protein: CATREGRRTEAFF
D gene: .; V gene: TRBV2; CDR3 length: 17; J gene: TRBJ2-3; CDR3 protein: CASSEPPQGTSTDTQYF
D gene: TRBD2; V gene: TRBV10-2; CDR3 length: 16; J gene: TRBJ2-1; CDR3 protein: CASSVLAGGSYNEQFF
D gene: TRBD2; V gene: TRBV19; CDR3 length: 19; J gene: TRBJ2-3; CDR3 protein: CASSIGTELAGGPHPTQYF
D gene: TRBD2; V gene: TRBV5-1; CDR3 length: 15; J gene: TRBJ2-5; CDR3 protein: CASSFDGLAGETQYF
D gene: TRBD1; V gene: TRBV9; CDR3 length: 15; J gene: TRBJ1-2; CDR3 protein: CASSKGTGGSYGYTF
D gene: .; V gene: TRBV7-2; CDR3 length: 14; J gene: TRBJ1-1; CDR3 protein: CASSLARKNTEAFF
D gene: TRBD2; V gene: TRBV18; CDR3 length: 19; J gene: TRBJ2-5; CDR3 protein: CASSPRGLAGGVRRETQYF